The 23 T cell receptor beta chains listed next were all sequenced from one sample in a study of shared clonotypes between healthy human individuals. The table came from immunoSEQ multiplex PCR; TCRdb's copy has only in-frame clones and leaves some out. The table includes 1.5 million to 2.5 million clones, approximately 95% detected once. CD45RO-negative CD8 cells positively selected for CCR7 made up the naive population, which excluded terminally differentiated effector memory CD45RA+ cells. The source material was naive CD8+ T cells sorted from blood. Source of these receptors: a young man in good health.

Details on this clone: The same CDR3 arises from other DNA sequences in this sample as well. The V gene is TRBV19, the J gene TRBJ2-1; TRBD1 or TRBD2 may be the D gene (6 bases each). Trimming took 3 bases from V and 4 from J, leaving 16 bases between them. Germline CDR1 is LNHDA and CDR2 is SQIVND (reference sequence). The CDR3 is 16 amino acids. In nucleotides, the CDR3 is TGTGCCAGTAGTATTGGCGGAGGGGGAGCGTACAATGAGCAGTTCTTC. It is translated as CASSIGGGGAYNEQFF.

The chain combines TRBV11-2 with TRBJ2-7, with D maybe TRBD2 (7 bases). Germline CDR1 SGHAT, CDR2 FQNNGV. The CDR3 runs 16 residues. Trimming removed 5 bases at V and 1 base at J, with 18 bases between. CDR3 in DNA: TGTGCCAGCAGCGACGGGGGCGGGAGTACGTCCTACGAGCAGTACTTC. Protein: CASSDGGGSTSYEQYF.

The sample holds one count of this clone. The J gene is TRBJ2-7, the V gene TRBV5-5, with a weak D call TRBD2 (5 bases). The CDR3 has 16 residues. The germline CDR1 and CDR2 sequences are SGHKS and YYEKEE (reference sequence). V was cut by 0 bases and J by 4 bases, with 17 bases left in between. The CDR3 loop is CASSLAGGYLLYEQYF. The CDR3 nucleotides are TGTGCCAGCAGCTTGGCCGGCGGGTACCTCTTATACGAGCAGTACTTC.

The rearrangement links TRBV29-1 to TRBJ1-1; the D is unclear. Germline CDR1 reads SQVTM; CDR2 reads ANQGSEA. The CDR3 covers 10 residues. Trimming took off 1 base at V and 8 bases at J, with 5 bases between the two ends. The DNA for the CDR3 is TGCAGCGTTGAAGGAAGAGAAGCTTTCTTT. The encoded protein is CSVEGREAFF.

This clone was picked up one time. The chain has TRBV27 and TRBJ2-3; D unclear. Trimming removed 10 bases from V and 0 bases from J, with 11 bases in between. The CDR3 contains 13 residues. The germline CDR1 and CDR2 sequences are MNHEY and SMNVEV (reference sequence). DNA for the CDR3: TGTGCCATTGGAGTCGTTAGCACAGATACGCAGTATTTT. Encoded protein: CAIGVVSTDTQYF.

The CDR3 here is CASSFQNNNEQFF. The CDR3 nucleotides are TGTGCCAGCAGCTTTCAGAATAACAATGAGCAGTTCTTC. This rearrangement joins TRBV7-3 to TRBJ2-1; no reliable D call. Germline V gives CDR1 SGHTA, CDR2 FQGTGA. V was cut by 3 bases and J by 5 bases, with 8 bases left in between. The CDR3 consists of 13 residues.

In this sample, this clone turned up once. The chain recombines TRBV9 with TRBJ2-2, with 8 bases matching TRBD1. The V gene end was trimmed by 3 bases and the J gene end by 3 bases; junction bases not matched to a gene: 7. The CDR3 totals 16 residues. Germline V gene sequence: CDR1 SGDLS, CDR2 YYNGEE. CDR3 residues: CASSASGGLDTGELFF. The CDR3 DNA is TGTGCCAGCAGCGCCTCAGGGGGCTTGGACACCGGGGAGCTGTTTTTT.

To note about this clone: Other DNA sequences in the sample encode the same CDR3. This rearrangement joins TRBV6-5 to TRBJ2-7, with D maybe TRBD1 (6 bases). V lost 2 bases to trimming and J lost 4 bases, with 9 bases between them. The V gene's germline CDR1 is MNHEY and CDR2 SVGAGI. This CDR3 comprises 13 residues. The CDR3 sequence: CASSYDGTYEQYF. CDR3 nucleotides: TGTGCCAGCAGTTACGACGGGACATACGAGCAGTACTTC.

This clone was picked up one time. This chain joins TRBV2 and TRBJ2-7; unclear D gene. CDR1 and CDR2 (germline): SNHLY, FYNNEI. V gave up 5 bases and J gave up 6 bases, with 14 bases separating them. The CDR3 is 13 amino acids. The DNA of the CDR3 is TGTGCCAGCAGTTTACCGCCGATGATCGAGCAGTACTTC. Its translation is CASSLPPMIEQYF.

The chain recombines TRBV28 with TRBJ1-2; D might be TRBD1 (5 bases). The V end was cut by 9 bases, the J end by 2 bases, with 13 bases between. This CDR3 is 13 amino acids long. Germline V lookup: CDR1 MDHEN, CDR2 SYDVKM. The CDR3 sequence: CASRFGGNYGYTF. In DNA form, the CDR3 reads TGTGCCAGTAGGTTTGGGGGGAACTATGGCTACACCTTC.

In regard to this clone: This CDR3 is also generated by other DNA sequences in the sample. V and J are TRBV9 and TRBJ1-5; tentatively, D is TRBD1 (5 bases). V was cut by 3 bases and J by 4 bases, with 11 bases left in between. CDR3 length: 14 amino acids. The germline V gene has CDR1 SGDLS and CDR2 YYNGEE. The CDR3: CASSAAGGNQPQHF. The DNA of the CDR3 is TGTGCCAGCAGCGCCGCCGGGGGGAATCAGCCCCAGCATTTT.

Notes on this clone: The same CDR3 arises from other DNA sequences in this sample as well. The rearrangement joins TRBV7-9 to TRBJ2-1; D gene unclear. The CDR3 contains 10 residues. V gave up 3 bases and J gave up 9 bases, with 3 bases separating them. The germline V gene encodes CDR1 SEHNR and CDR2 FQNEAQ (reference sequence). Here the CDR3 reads CASSLAEQFF. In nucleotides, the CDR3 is TGTGCCAGCAGCTTGGCTGAGCAGTTCTTC.

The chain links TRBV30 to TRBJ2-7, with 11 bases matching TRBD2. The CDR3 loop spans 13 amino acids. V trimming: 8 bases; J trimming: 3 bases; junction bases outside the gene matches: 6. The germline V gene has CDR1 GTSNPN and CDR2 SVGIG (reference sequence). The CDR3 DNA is TGTGCCGTGATAGCGGGAGGGGGCTACGAGCAGTACTTC. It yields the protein CAVIAGGGYEQYF.

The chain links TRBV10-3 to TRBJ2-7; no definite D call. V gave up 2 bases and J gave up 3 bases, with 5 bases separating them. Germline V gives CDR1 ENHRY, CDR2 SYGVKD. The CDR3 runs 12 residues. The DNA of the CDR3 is TGTGCCATCAGTGAGGCGCACTACGAGCAGTACTTC. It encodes CAISEAHYEQYF.

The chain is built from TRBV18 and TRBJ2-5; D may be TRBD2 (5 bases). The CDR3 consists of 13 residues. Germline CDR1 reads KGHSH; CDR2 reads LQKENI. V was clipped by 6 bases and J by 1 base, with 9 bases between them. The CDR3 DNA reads TGTGCCAGCTCGTCCGAGGGCCAAGAGACCCAGTACTTC. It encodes CASSSEGQETQYF.

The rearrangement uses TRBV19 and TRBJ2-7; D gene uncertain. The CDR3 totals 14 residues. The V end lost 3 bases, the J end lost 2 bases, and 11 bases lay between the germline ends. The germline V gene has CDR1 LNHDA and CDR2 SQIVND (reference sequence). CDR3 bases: TGTGCCAGTAGTATGGCCGAGACCGCCTACGAGCAGTACTTC. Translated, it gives CASSMAETAYEQYF. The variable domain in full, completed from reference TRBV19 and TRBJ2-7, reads DGGITQSPKYLFRKEGQNVTLSCEQNLNHDAMYWYRQDPGQGLRLIYYSQIVNDFQKGDIAEGYSVSREKKESFPLTVTSAQKNPTAFYLCASSMAETAYEQYFGPGTRLTVT.

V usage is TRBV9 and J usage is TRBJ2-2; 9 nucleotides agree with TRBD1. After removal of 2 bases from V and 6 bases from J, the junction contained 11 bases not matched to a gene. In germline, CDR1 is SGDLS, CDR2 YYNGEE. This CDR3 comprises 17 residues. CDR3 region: CASSVATGGANAGELFF. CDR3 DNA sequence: TGTGCCAGCAGCGTGGCAACAGGGGGCGCAAACGCCGGGGAGCTGTTTTTT.

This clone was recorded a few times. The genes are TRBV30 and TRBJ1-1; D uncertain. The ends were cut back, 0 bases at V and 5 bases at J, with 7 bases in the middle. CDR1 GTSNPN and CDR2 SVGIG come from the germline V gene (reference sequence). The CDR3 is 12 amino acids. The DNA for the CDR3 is TGTGCCTGGAGTGTACTGCAGACTGAAGCTTTCTTT. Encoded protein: CAWSVLQTEAFF. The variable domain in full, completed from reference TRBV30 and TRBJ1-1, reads SQTIHQWPATLVQPVGSPLSLECTVEGTSNPNLYWYRQAAGRGLQLLFYSVGIGQISSEVPQNLSASRPQDRQFILSSKKLLLSDSGFYLCAWSVLQTEAFFGQGTRLTVV.

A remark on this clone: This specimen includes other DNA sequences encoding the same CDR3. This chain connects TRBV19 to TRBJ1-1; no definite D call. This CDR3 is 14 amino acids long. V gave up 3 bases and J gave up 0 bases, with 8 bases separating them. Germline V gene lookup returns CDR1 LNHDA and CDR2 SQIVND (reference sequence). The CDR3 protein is CASSIPGMNTEAFF. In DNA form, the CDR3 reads TGTGCCAGTAGTATTCCGGGGATGAACACTGAAGCTTTCTTT.

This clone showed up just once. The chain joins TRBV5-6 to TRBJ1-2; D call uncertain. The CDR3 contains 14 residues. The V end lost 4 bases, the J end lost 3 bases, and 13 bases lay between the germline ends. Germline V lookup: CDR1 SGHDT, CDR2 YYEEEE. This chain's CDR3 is CASSLGGEDYGYTF. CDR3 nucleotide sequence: TGTGCCAGCAGCCTGGGCGGGGAGGACTATGGCTACACCTTC.

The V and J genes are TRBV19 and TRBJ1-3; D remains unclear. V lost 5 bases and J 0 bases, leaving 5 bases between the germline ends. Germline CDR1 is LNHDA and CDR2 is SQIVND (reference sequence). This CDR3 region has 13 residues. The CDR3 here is CASSLVSGNTIYF. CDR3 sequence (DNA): TGTGCCAGTAGTCTCGTCTCTGGAAACACCATATATTTT.

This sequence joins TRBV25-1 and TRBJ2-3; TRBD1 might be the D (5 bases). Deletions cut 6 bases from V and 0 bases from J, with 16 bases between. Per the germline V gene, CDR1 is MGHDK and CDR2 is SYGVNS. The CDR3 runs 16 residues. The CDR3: CASSQGEYSSTDTQYF. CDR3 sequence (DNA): TGTGCCAGCAGCCAGGGTGAATACTCTAGCACAGATACGCAGTATTTT.

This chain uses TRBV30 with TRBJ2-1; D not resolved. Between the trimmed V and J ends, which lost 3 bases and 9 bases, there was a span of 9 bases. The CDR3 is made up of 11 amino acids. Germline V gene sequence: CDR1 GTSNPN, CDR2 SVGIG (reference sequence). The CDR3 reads CAWSDSSEQFF. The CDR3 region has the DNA TGTGCCTGGAGCGATAGCAGTGAGCAGTTCTTC.